The sequence of this T cell receptor beta chain was determined in a study of PD-1 blockade in mismatch repair-deficient tumors. Study-wide results and caveats: Tumor-resident clones, often undetectable pretreatment in blood, expanded then contracted after pembrolizumab.

Germline V gene sequence: CDR1 MDHEN, CDR2 SYDVKM. CDR3 size: 16 residues. V was pared by 5 bases and J by 1 base, with 15 bases between. This clone has just one count. The antigen remains undetermined. Time point here: approximately 11-day in vitro stimulation with candidate neoantigen peptide 4. Cells were stimulated approximately nine days with each of under 10 ELISpot-reactive neoantigens. Sequencing used immunoSEQ multiplex PCR; TCRdb keeps in-frame clones, though not all of them. The sample yields more than 11,000 clones, approximately 80% seen once. The sample was cells cultured in vitro, taken from a patient treated with pembrolizumab. The source of this sequence is an adult with mismatch repair-deficient cancer. The rearrangement links TRBV28 to TRBJ1-5, with D possibly being TRBD1 (5 bases). DNA for the CDR3: TGTGCCAGCAGTCCTGGGAACAGGTTAAGCAATCAGCCCCAGCATTTT. Its protein is CASSPGNRLSNQPQHF.